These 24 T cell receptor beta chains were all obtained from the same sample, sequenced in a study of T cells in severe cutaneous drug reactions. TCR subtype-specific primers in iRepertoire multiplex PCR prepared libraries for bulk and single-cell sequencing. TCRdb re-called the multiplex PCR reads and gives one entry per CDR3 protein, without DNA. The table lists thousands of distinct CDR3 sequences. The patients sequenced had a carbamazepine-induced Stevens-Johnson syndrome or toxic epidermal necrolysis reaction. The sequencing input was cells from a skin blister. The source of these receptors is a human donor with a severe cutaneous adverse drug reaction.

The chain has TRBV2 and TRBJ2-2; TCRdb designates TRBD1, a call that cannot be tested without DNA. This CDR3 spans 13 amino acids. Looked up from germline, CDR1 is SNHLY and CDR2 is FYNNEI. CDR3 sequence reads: CASGTPNTGELFF. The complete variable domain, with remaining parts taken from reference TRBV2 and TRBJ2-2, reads EPEVTQTPSHQVTQMGQEVILRCVPISNHLYFYWYRQILGQKVEFLVSFYNNEISEKSEIFDDQFSVERPDGSNFTLKIRSTKLEDSAMYFCASGTPNTGELFFGEGSRLTVL.

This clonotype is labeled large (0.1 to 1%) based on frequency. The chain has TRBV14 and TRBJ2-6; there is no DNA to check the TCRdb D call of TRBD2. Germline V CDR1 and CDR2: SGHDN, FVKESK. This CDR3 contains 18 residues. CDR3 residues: CASSQESGRVAGANVLTF.

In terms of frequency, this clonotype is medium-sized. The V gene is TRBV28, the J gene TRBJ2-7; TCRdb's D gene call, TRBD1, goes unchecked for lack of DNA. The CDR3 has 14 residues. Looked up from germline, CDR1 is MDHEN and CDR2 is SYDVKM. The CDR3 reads CASRLPGTSYEQYF.

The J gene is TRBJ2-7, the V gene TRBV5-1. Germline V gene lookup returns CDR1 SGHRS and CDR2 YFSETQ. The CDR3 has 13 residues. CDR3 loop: CASSLGSSYEQYF.

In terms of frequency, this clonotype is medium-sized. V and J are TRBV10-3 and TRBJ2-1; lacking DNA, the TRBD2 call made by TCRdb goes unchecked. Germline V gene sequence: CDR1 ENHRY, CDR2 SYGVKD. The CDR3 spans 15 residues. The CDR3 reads CAISEGLAGYNEQFF.

The chain's CDR3 is CASSLVVMGQPNEQFF. The J gene is TRBJ2-1, the V gene TRBV7-7; no DNA is available, so the TRBD1 call from TCRdb remains unchecked. Germline V lookup: CDR1 SSHAT, CDR2 FNYEAQ (reference sequence). This CDR3 spans 16 amino acids.

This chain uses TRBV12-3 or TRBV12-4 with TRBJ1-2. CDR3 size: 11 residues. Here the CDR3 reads CASSLAQSIHF.

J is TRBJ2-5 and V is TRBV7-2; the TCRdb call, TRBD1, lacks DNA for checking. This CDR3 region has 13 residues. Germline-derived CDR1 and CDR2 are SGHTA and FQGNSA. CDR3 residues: CASSWTVGETQYF.

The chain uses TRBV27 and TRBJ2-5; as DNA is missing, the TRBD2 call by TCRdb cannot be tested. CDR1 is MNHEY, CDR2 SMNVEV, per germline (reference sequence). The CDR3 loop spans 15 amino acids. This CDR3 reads CASSSLLAAQETQYF.

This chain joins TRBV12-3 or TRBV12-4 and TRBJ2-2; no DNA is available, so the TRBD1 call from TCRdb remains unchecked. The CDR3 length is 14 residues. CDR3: CASSGRENTGELFF.

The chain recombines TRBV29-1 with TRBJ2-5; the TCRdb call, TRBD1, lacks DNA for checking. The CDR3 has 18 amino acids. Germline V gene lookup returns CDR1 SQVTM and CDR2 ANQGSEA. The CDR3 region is CSVEDTLTGVNKGETQYF.

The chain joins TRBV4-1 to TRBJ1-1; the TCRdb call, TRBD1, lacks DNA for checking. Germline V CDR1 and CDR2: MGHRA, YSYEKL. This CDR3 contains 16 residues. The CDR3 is CASSQDIGALNTEAFF.

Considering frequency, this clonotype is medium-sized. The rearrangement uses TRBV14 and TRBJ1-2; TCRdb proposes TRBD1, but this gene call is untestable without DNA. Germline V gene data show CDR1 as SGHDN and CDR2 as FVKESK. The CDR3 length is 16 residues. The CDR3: CASSQMPPGGFYGYTF.

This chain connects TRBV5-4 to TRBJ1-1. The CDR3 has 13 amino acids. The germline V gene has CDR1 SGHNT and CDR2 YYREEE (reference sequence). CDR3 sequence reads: CATREPPNTEAFF.

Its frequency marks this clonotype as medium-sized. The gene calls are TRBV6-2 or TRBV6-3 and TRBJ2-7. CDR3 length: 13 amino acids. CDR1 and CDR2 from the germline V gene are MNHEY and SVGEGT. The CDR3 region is CASSYRQTYEQYF.

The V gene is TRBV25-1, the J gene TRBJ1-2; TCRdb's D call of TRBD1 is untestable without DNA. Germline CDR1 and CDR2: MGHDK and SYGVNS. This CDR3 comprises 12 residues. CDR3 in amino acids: CASSMTGYGYTF.

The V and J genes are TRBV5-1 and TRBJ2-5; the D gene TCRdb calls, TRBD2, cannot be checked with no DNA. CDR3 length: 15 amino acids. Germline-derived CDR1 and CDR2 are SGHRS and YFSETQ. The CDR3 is CASSEVSGSQETQYF. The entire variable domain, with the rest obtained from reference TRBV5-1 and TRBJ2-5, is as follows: KAGVTQTPRYLIKTRGQQVTLSCSPISGHRSVSWYQQTPGQGLQFLFEYFSETQRNKGNFPGRFSGRQFSNSRSEMNVSTLELGDSALYLCASSEVSGSQETQYFGPGTRLLVL.

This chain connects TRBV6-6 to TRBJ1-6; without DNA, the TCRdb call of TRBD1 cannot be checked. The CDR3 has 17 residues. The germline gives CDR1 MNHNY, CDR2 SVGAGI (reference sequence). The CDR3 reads CASSWTGKSSYNSPLHF.

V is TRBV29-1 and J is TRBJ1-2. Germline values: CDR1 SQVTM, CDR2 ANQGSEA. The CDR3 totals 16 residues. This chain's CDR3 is CSVDFAVGELGYGYTF.

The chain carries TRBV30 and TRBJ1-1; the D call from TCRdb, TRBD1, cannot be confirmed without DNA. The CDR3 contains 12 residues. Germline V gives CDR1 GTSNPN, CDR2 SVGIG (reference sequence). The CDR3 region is CACLEGRLTAFF.

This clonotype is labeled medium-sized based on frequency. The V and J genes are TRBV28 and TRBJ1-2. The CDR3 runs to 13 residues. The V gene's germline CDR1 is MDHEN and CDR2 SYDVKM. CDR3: CASSLPANYGYTF.

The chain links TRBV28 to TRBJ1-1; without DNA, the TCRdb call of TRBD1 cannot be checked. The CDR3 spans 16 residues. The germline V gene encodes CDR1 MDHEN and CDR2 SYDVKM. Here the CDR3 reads CASSRAGGAMNTEAFF.

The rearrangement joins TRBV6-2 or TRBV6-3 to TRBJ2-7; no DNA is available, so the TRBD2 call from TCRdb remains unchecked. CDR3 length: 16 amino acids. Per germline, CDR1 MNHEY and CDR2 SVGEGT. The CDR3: CASTPILRGGAYEQYF.

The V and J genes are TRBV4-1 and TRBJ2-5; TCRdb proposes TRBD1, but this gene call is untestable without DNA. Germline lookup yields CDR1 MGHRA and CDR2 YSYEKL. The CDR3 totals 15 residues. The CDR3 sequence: CASSSGQGAGETQYF.